A single sample is the source of the 32 T cell receptor beta chains below, sequenced in a study of cytomegalovirus exposure and HLA in healthy donors. The PCR made use of 60 Vbeta and 13 Jbeta primers. Repertoires were generated with immunoSEQ multiplex PCR, while TCRdb's copy carries only in-frame clones and drops some. The table lists around 130,000 clones, roughly 82% of them singletons. Material for sequencing was PBMCs. These receptors all come from a woman younger than 30 in good health and CMV-seronegative.

J is TRBJ1-4 and V is TRBV7-9; D is unclear. The V gene lost 8 bases and the J gene lost 8 bases, with 12 bases spanning the gap. Germline V CDR1 and CDR2: SEHNR, FQNEAQ (reference sequence). The CDR3 runs 12 residues. CDR3 sequence (DNA): TGTGCCAGCGGGTACAGTCGAGAAAAACTGTTTTTT. It is translated as CASGYSREKLFF. The variable domain in full, completed from reference TRBV7-9 and TRBJ1-4, reads DTGVSQNPRHKITKRGQNVTFRCDPISEHNRLYWYRQTLGQGPEFLTYFQNEAQLEKSRLLSDRFSAERPKGSFSTLEIQRTEQGDSAMYLCASGYSREKLFFGSGTQLSVL.

The J gene is TRBJ2-5, the V gene TRBV7-9, with 7 bases identical to TRBD2. Germline trimming cut 5 bases from V and 2 bases from J; bases unmatched to any gene: 5. The CDR3 spans 14 residues. Germline V gene data show CDR1 as SEHNR and CDR2 as FQNEAQ (reference sequence). The CDR3 nucleotides read TGTGCCAGCAGCCCGTCGGGAGGTCAAGAGACCCAGTACTTC. This translates into CASSPSGGQETQYF. The variable domain in full, with the rest retrieved from reference TRBV7-9 and TRBJ2-5, is DTGVSQNPRHKITKRGQNVTFRCDPISEHNRLYWYRQTLGQGPEFLTYFQNEAQLEKSRLLSDRFSAERPKGSFSTLEIQRTEQGDSAMYLCASSPSGGQETQYFGPGTRLLVL.

This clone has just one count. V is TRBV6-5 and J is TRBJ1-2; the D is unclear. The germline V gene encodes CDR1 MNHEY and CDR2 SVGAGI. V lost 0 bases and J lost 1, with 9 bases in between. CDR3 length: 15 residues. CDR3 residues: CASSYSPTSNYGYTF. CDR3 nucleotide sequence: TGTGCCAGCAGTTACTCGCCGACAAGTAACTATGGCTACACCTTC.

The chain couples TRBV5-1 to TRBJ2-7, with unresolved D. The CDR3 is 15 amino acids. V was shortened by 0 bases and J by 0 bases, with 10 bases between the two germline ends. Germline-derived CDR1 and CDR2 are SGHRS and YFSETQ. CDR3 amino acids: CASSLELLSSYEQYF. In nucleotides, the CDR3 is TGCGCCAGCAGCTTGGAACTCCTTAGCTCCTACGAGCAGTACTTC.

There are a few counts of this clone. The V and J genes are TRBV19 and TRBJ2-6; D remains unclear. The V gene lost 9 bases and the J gene lost 0 bases, with 9 bases spanning the gap. The CDR3 totals 14 residues. Germline assignment: CDR1 LNHDA and CDR2 SQIVND (reference sequence). The CDR3: CASLSPSGANVLTF. The DNA for the CDR3 is TGTGCCAGCCTGTCCCCCTCTGGGGCCAACGTCCTGACTTTC.

This chain joins TRBV10-1 and TRBJ1-2; D is uncertain. Germline-derived CDR1 and CDR2 are WNHNN and SYGVQD (reference sequence). CDR3 length: 13 amino acids. V lost 6 bases, J lost 3 bases, and 11 bases lay in between. The CDR3 nucleotides are TGCGCCAGCAGCGGGGTTGGTCACTATGGCTACACCTTC. This gives the protein CASSGVGHYGYTF.

The chain uses TRBV5-1 and TRBJ2-2; weak D call: TRBD1 (5 bases). The CDR3 is 11 amino acids. Germline V gives CDR1 SGHRS, CDR2 YFSETQ. V lost 4 bases, J lost 9 bases, and 7 bases lay in between. The CDR3 DNA sequence: TGCGCCAGCAGCCCGGACAGGGAGCTGTTTTTT. As protein: CASSPDRELFF. The full variable domain, rest sourced from reference TRBV5-1 and TRBJ2-2, is KAGVTQTPRYLIKTRGQQVTLSCSPISGHRSVSWYQQTPGQGLQFLFEYFSETQRNKGNFPGRFSGRQFSNSRSEMNVSTLELGDSALYLCASSPDRELFFGEGSRLTVL.

About this clone itself: The junction departs from germline at one end; a sequencing error may be responsible. The chain recombines TRBV7-8 with TRBJ2-6; 9 bases fit TRBD1. Per germline, CDR1 SGHVS and CDR2 FQNEAQ. This CDR3 comprises 18 residues. DNA for the CDR3: TGTGCCAGCAGCTTAAGGACAGGGGCCTACTCTGGGGCCAACGGCCTGACTTTC. It specifies CASSLRTGAYSGANGLTF.

The chain recombines TRBV5-1 with TRBJ1-1; D is possibly TRBD1 (6 bases). The ends were cut back, 0 bases at V and 0 bases at J, with 15 bases in the middle. The CDR3 is 17 amino acids. Germline V lookup: CDR1 SGHRS, CDR2 YFSETQ. CDR3 sequence: CASSLGGQSVMNTEAFF. CDR3 DNA sequence: TGCGCCAGCAGCTTGGGAGGACAGAGCGTCATGAACACTGAAGCTTTCTTT. The variable domain in full, completed from reference TRBV5-1 and TRBJ1-1, reads KAGVTQTPRYLIKTRGQQVTLSCSPISGHRSVSWYQQTPGQGLQFLFEYFSETQRNKGNFPGRFSGRQFSNSRSEMNVSTLELGDSALYLCASSLGGQSVMNTEAFFGQGTRLTVV.

The chain links TRBV28 to TRBJ1-2, with D maybe TRBD1 (5 bases). Germline assignment: CDR1 MDHEN and CDR2 SYDVKM. CDR3 size: 12 residues. V was clipped by 5 bases and J by 8 bases, with 12 bases between them. The DNA of the CDR3 is TGTGCCAGCAGTGGAGGGGTTTTAGGCTACACCTTC. Residues: CASSGGVLGYTF.

The chain couples TRBV2 to TRBJ2-7; 10 bases agree with TRBD2. In germline, CDR1 is SNHLY, CDR2 FYNNEI. The CDR3 spans 17 residues. Unmatched junction bases numbered 13, after V lost 6 bases and J lost 2 bases. CDR3 region: CASSETSGRATAYEQYF. The CDR3 nucleotides read TGTGCCAGCAGCGAGACAAGCGGGAGGGCCACGGCCTACGAGCAGTACTTC.

The V call is TRBV4-2, the J call TRBJ2-7; D remains unclear. The CDR3 length is 14 residues. Per germline, CDR1 LGHNA and CDR2 YNFKEQ. V was cut by 4 bases and J by 2 bases, with 12 bases left in between. The CDR3 nucleotides are TGTGCCAGCAGCCCGCCCGGAGTTACCTACGAGCAGTACTTC. It translates to CASSPPGVTYEQYF.

In DNA form, the CDR3 reads TGCGCCAGCTTGGACAGGGGTACCTACGAGCAGTACTTC. Its translation: CASLDRGTYEQYF. The rearrangement uses TRBV10-2 and TRBJ2-7, with 9 bases matching TRBD1. The CDR3 runs to 13 residues. CDR1 WSHSY and CDR2 SAAADI come from the germline V gene. V lost 8 bases and J lost 2; bases outside the gene matches: 4.

The V call is TRBV7-7, the J call TRBJ2-7; TRBD1 agrees at 8 bases. Germline V lookup: CDR1 SSHAT, CDR2 FNYEAQ (reference sequence). Losses at the gene ends were 3 bases for V and 1 base for J; bases not matched to a gene: 5. The CDR3 length is 15 residues. In DNA, the CDR3 is TGTGCCAGCAGCTTGGGTACAGGGGGGTCCTACGAGCAGTACTTC. It translates to CASSLGTGGSYEQYF.

The gene calls are TRBV7-6 and TRBJ1-3; 7 nucleotides match TRBD1. CDR1 is SGHVS and CDR2 is FNYEAQ in the germline V gene. The CDR3 consists of 16 residues. Unmatched junction bases numbered 3, after V lost 1 base and J lost 0 bases. CDR3 in DNA: TGTGCCAGCAGCTTAGTGACAGGGAGCTCTGGAAACACCATATATTTT. Its protein is CASSLVTGSSGNTIYF.

The chain couples TRBV7-2 to TRBJ1-4; D gene ambiguous. V gave up 4 bases and J gave up 5 bases, with 8 bases separating them. Germline V gene sequence: CDR1 SGHTA, CDR2 FQGNSA. CDR3 length: 13 amino acids. This CDR3 reads CASSSQYNEKLFF. The CDR3 nucleotides read TGTGCCAGCAGCTCACAATACAATGAAAAACTGTTTTTT.

This rearrangement joins TRBV6-5 to TRBJ2-7; the D gene is possibly TRBD1 (6 bases). This CDR3 spans 15 amino acids. Germline values: CDR1 MNHEY, CDR2 SVGAGI. Trimming stripped 6 bases from V and 4 bases from J, with 19 bases between. CDR3 loop: CASRRTGTPVYEQYF. The CDR3, as DNA: TGTGCCAGCAGAAGAACCGGGACACCCGTATACGAGCAGTACTTC.

The V and J genes are TRBV5-1 and TRBJ2-5; D might be TRBD1 (5 bases). The J call may be mistaken, given a closer DNA end match to TRBJ2-7. Germline V gene lookup returns CDR1 SGHRS and CDR2 YFSETQ. The CDR3 totals 14 residues. The CDR3 here is CASSLVVGHYEQYF. The CDR3 DNA follows: TGCGCCAGCAGCTTGGTAGTGGGGCACTACGAGCAGTACTTC.

The rearrangement joins TRBV6-5 to TRBJ2-1; 7 bases match TRBD1. This CDR3 has 15 amino acids. In germline, CDR1 is MNHEY, CDR2 SVGAGI. V shed 4 bases and J 0 bases; nucleotides not matched to a gene: 3. CDR3 in DNA: TGTGCCAGCAGTTCGGGACAGAGCTCCTACAATGAGCAGTTCTTC. Encoded protein: CASSSGQSSYNEQFF.

This sequence joins TRBV10-3 and TRBJ2-5; the D gene is possibly TRBD1 (6 bases). V was clipped by 11 bases and J by 2 bases, with 15 bases between them. The CDR3 loop spans 13 amino acids. Germline V gene sequence: CDR1 ENHRY, CDR2 SYGVKD. CDR3 sequence: CARSRGQQETQYF. Written as DNA, the CDR3 is TGTGCCCGATCCAGGGGACAACAAGAGACCCAGTACTTC.

The chain recombines TRBV28 with TRBJ1-5; possibly TRBD1 for D (5 bases). CDR3 length: 12 residues. V shed 11 bases and J shed 2 bases, with 10 bases lying between them. Germline lookup yields CDR1 MDHEN and CDR2 SYDVKM. CDR3 nucleotides: TGTGCCGGAGGGACGGGCAATCAGCCCCAGCATTTT. Its protein product is CAGGTGNQPQHF.

V is TRBV27 and J is TRBJ1-1; D not resolved. This CDR3 comprises 13 residues. Germline V gene lookup returns CDR1 MNHEY and CDR2 SMNVEV (reference sequence). With 5 bases removed from V and 3 bases from J, the gap between germline ends came to 10 bases. The CDR3 protein is CASSPEGDTEAFF. DNA for the CDR3: TGTGCCAGCAGTCCCGAGGGTGACACTGAAGCTTTCTTT.

The J gene is TRBJ1-1, the V gene TRBV6-5; D not resolved. Trimming removed 0 bases from V and 1 base from J, with 6 bases in between. The CDR3 has 14 amino acids. Germline V CDR1 and CDR2: MNHEY, SVGAGI. The CDR3 nucleotides read TGTGCCAGCAGTTACTCGAGGAAGAACACTGAAGCTTTCTTT. Translated, it gives CASSYSRKNTEAFF.

The chain links TRBV6-5 to TRBJ2-7, with 7 nucleotides matching TRBD1. CDR1 and CDR2 (germline): MNHEY, SVGAGI. The CDR3 has 12 amino acids. V shed 2 bases, J shed 9 bases, and the junction held 4 bases outside the gene matches. DNA of the CDR3: TGTGCCAGCAGTTACAGTAGGACAGGGCAGTACTTC. This translates into CASSYSRTGQYF.

The chain has TRBV19 and TRBJ2-1, with 9 nucleotides matching TRBD2. Trimming took 1 base from V and 7 from J; bases not matched to a gene: 11. The CDR3 spans 17 residues. The germline V gene has CDR1 LNHDA and CDR2 SQIVND (reference sequence). CDR3 DNA: TGTGCCAGTAGTATAGGGTTGGGGCTAGCGGGGACGAATGAGCAGTTCTTC. As protein: CASSIGLGLAGTNEQFF.

A word on this clone: Different DNA sequences within this sample yield the same CDR3. The chain joins TRBV28 to TRBJ2-1; D gene ambiguous. V was clipped by 0 bases and J by 13 bases, with 10 bases between them. The germline gives CDR1 MDHEN, CDR2 SYDVKM. This CDR3 has 12 residues. CDR3 amino acids: CASSLWVEEQFF. For the CDR3, the DNA is TGTGCCAGCAGTTTATGGGTTGAGGAACAGTTCTTC.

On this clone itself: Sequence at one end of the junction differs from germline and may be a read error. The V and J genes are TRBV6-1 and TRBJ1-4; 7 bases match TRBD1. Germline CDR1 and CDR2: MNHNS and SASEGT. This CDR3 contains 13 residues. CDR3 DNA sequence: TGTGCCAGCGGTGACAGGGACTATGAAAAACTGTTTTTT. This translates into CASGDRDYEKLFF.

This clone showed up just once. The V and J genes are TRBV6-5 and TRBJ1-1, with D unclear. V lost 8 bases to trimming and J lost 2 bases, with 15 bases between them. Germline-derived CDR1 and CDR2 are MNHEY and SVGAGI. This CDR3 is 14 amino acids long. Here the CDR3 DNA reads TGTGCCAGCTGCCTGACAACGGCTAACACTGAAGCTTTCTTT. Translation gives CASCLTTANTEAFF.

Here the CDR3 DNA reads TGTGCCAGCAGTAAAGGGACAGCCATAAATGAAAAACTGTTTTTT. The encoded protein is CASSKGTAINEKLFF. V and J are TRBV2 and TRBJ1-4; 7 bases fit TRBD1. The CDR3 has 15 amino acids. Germline assignment: CDR1 SNHLY and CDR2 FYNNEI. The J segment lost 5 bases and the V segment lost 5 bases, leaving 8 bases of the junction unmatched.

The genes are TRBV7-6 and TRBJ2-5; 13 bases align to TRBD2. V shed 4 bases, J shed 7 bases, and the junction held 12 bases outside the gene matches. There are 17 residues in the CDR3. Germline V gives CDR1 SGHVS, CDR2 FNYEAQ. The CDR3 DNA is TGTGCCAGCAGCTCCCCCACTAGCGGGAGGGCCGTTGGGACCCAGTACTTC. Translation: CASSSPTSGRAVGTQYF. Looking up the rest from reference TRBV7-6 and TRBJ2-5 gives the full variable domain: GAGVSQSPRYKVTKRGQDVALRCDPISGHVSLYWYRQALGQGPEFLTYFNYEAQQDKSGLPNDRFSAERPEGSISTLTIQRTEQRDSAMYRCASSSPTSGRAVGTQYFGPGTRLLVL.

This clone has just a few counts. The chain uses TRBV11-2 and TRBJ1-2; D possibly corresponds to TRBD1 (5 bases). V shed 1 base and J shed 1 base, with 16 bases lying between them. Germline V CDR1 and CDR2: SGHAT, FQNNGV. CDR3 length: 17 amino acids. CDR3 DNA: TGTGCCAGCAGCTTAGCGGACATACTCGACATTAACTATGGCTACACCTTC. This codes for CASSLADILDINYGYTF.

The chain has TRBV5-1 and TRBJ2-1; TRBD1 matches 10 bases. This CDR3 is built from 15 residues. The V segment lost 5 bases and the J segment 6 bases; nucleotides outside the gene matches: 8. CDR1 is SGHRS, CDR2 YFSETQ, per germline. The CDR3 DNA reads TGCGCCAGCAGGCCTTCGGGGACAGGGGTCAATGAGCAGTTCTTC. Translated: CASRPSGTGVNEQFF. Full variable domain (remainder filled in from reference TRBV5-1 and TRBJ2-1): KAGVTQTPRYLIKTRGQQVTLSCSPISGHRSVSWYQQTPGQGLQFLFEYFSETQRNKGNFPGRFSGRQFSNSRSEMNVSTLELGDSALYLCASRPSGTGVNEQFFGPGTRLTVL.